The clone carrying this TCR beta chain appeared once. This record comes from a study of cytomegalovirus exposure and HLA in healthy donors. PCR amplification relied on 60 Vbeta primers (plus 13 Jbeta primers). Profiled with immunoSEQ multiplex PCR; TCRdb holds only in-frame clones, not every one. In the table there are roughly 130,000 clones, about four fifths of which are singletons. The sequenced sample was PBMCs. The origin of this receptor is a female donor in good health and CMV-seronegative.

CDR3 DNA: TGTGCCAGCAGTGAAGGCCCACTACCCAACTACGAGCAGTACTTC. Protein product: CASSEGPLPNYEQYF. V and J are TRBV6-1 and TRBJ2-7; D is unresolved. Trimming stripped 1 base from V and 3 bases from J, with 13 bases between. Germline V gene sequence: CDR1 MNHNS, CDR2 SASEGT. The CDR3 is 15 amino acids.